This T cell receptor beta chain was captured by sequencing in a study of CD8 T cells in Susac syndrome. Study-wide points: As the study acknowledged, the number of individuals who were part of its TCR sequencing and HLA analysis was relatively small.

In regard to this clonotype: Its antigen remains unknown.

All included Susac syndrome patients satisfied recently defined diagnostic criteria for definite or probable disease. The CD8+ and CD4+ T cells were negatively isolated, with the TEMRA cells enriched by FACS. The V segment lost 1 base and the J segment 5 bases; nucleotides outside the gene matches: 14. The CDR3 sequence is 17 residues long. The germline CDR1 and CDR2 sequences are LGHNA and YNFKEQ. With random hexamers, 0.5 to 1 ug RNA was reverse transcribed. Amplification of TCR beta CDR3 was carried out by immunoSEQ multiplex PCR, which covered 54 Vbeta and 13 Jbeta segments. From the immunoSEQ multiplex PCR reads, TCRdb called clonotypes with MiXCR, one entry per CDR3 protein. The table lists hundreds of thousands of distinct CDR3 sequences, 85% to 95% of them singletons.

The origin of this receptor is a human donor with Susac syndrome. The sequenced sample was CD4+ T cells from PBMCs. V gene TRBV4-2 combines with J gene TRBJ2-7; 7 nucleotides match TRBD1. The CDR3 is CASSQGGRGPGENEQYF. The CDR3 coding sequence is TGTGCCAGCAGCCAAGGGGGTAGGGGGCCTGGGGAAAACGAGCAGTACTTC.